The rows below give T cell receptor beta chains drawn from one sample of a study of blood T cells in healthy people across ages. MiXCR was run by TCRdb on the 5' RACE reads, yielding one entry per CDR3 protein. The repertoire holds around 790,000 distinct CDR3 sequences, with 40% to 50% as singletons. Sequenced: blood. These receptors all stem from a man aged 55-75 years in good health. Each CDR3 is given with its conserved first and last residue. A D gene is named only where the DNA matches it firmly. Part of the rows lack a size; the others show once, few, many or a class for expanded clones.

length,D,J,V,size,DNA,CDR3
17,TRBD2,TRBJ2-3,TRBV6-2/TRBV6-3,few,TGTGCCAGCAGTGGCCTAGCGGTATCAGCCTGGAGTGATACGCAGTATTTT,CASSGLAVSAWSDTQYF
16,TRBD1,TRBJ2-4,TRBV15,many,TGTGCCACCAGCGGGGGGACAGGACTTACTCGGGGCATTCAGTACTTC,CATSGGTGLTRGIQYF
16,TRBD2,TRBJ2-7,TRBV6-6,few,TGTGCCAGCTGCCGAGACTCTAGCGGGGCGGACTACGAGCAGTACTTC,CASCRDSSGADYEQYF
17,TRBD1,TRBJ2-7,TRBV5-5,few,TGTGCCAGCAGCTTGCTCGGGGGACAGGGGACTTCCTACGAGCAGTACTTC,CASSLLGGQGTSYEQYF
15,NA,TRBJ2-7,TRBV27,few,TGTGCCAGCAGTCAGAACAGGGAGGTAAGGTACGAGCAGTACTTC,CASSQNREVRYEQYF
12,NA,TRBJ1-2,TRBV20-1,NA,TGCAGTGCTAGACTTGACATTCCTGGCTACACCTTC,CSARLDIPGYTF
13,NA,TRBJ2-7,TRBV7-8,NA,TGTGCCAGCAGCTCCCAGTCCAGAGACGAGCAGTACTTC,CASSSQSRDEQYF
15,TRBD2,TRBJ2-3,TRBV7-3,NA,TGTGCCAGCAGCCCGGGACTAGCCCACACAGATACGCAGTATTTT,CASSPGLAHTDTQYF
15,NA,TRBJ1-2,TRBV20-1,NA,TGCAGTGCTAGAGATCCGGGACGGAGTCGCTATGGCTACACCTTC,CSARDPGRSRYGYTF
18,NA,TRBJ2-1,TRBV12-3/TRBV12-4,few,TGTGCCAGCAGTTTAGGGTGGGGACTACAGGGAACCTACAATGAGCAGTTCTTC,CASSLGWGLQGTYNEQFF
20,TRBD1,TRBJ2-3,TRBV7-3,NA,TGTGCCAGCAGCCGAGGACAGGGGAGAATTCTGGTTGGAAGCACAGATACGCAGTATTTT,CASSRGQGRILVGSTDTQYF
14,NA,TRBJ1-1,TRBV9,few,TGTGCCAGCAGCGTATCAGGGTTGGGCGCTGAAGCTTTCTTT,CASSVSGLGAEAFF
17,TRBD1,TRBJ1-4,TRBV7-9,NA,TGTGCCAGCAGCTTAGGGGACAGGGGGTATTCAGATGAAAAACTGTTTTTT,CASSLGDRGYSDEKLFF
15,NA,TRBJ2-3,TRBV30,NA,TGTGCCTGGAGGCCACCGGGACCCTACACAGATACGCAGTATTTT,CAWRPPGPYTDTQYF
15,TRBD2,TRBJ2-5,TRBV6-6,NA,TGTGCCAGCACCCTACTAGCGAGTCTGGGGGAGACCCAGTACTTC,CASTLLASLGETQYF
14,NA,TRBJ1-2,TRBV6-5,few,TGTGCCAGCAGTTATTTGTATCAGGGAAATGGCTACACCTTC,CASSYLYQGNGYTF
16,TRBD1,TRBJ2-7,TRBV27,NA,TGTGCCAGCAGTTTGTCGCCCGGGACAGGGAAGTACGAGCAGTACTTC,CASSLSPGTGKYEQYF
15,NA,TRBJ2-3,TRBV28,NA,TGTGCCAGCAGCCCCCAAAGGGGACTGCCAGATACGCAGTATTTT,CASSPQRGLPDTQYF
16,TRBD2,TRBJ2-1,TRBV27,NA,TGTGCCAGCAGTCCCAAACCTAGCGGGAGCTACAATGAGCAGTTCTTC,CASSPKPSGSYNEQFF
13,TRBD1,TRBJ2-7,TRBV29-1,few,TGCAGCGTAGGACAGGGGTTTGTCTACGAGCAGTACTTC,CSVGQGFVYEQYF
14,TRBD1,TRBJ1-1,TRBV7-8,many,TGTGCCAGTAGCCTGGACAGGGTCAACACTGAAGCTTTCTTT,CASSLDRVNTEAFF
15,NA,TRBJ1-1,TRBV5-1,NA,TGCGCCAGCAGCTTTAACAGGAACCTGAACACTGAAGCTTTCTTT,CASSFNRNLNTEAFF
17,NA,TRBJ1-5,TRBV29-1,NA,TGCAGCGTCTTACTTTGGGGGTCACCTGCTAGCAATCAGCCCCAGCATTTT,CSVLLWGSPASNQPQHF
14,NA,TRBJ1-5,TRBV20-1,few,TGCAGTGCCGGGGGGAGGAATAGCAATCAGCCCCAGCATTTT,CSAGGRNSNQPQHF
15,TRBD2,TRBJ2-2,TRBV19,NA,TGTGCCACCCGACTAGCGGGGACGAACACCGGGGAGCTGTTTTTT,CATRLAGTNTGELFF
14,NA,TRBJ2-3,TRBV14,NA,TGTGCCAGCAGGCAAACCGGGGCCACAGATACGCAGTATTTT,CASRQTGATDTQYF
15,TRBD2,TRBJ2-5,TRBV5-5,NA,TGTGCCAGCAGCGCGACTAGCGGGGTCGGGGAGACCCAGTACTTC,CASSATSGVGETQYF
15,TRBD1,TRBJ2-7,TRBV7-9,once,TGTGCCAGCAACGCAGGGGGAAAGAGCTCCTACGAGCAGTACTTC,CASNAGGKSSYEQYF
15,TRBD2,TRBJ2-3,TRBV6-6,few,TGTGCCAGCAGTTATTCGGGGGAGGGCCCAGATACGCAGTATTTT,CASSYSGEGPDTQYF
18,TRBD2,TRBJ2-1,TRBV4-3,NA,TGCGCCGGCAGCCAAGATCGATCTAGCGGGGGGCCTTACAATGAGCAGTTCTTC,CAGSQDRSSGGPYNEQFF
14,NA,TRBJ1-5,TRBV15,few,TGTGCCACCGGGTGGTACATGGGGAATCAGCCCCAGCATTTT,CATGWYMGNQPQHF
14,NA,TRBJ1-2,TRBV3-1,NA,TGTGCCAGCAGCCAAGTTTCGCGTAACTATGGCTACACCTTC,CASSQVSRNYGYTF
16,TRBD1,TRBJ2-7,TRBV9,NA,TGTGCCAGCAGCCCCGCAGGCGGGACAGGAAGAATCGAGCAGTACTTC,CASSPAGGTGRIEQYF
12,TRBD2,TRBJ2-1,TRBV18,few,TGTGCCAGCAGTCCCGGGACTAGCAAGCAGTTCTTC,CASSPGTSKQFF
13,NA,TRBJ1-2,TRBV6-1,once,TGTGCCAGCAGGGACCTCAGCGGGGGTGGCTACACCTTC,CASRDLSGGGYTF